These 2 T cell receptor beta chains share one sample of origin, sequenced in a study of control samples from healthy donors and cancer patients. TCRdb's table, derived via immunoSEQ multiplex PCR, lists solely in-frame clones and lacks some. The sample carries roughly 50,000 clones, around nine tenths recorded once. Material: PBMCs. Source of these receptors: a man aged 25-40 years with colorectal cancer.

V is TRBV5-1 and J is TRBJ1-1; D remains unclear. CDR1 and CDR2 from the germline V gene are SGHRS and YFSETQ. V shed 0 bases and J shed 0 bases, with 12 bases lying between them. The CDR3 length is 16 residues. The CDR3 nucleotides are TGCGCCAGCAGCTTGGGGTACTCGACACTGAACACTGAAGCTTTCTTT. The encoded protein is CASSLGYSTLNTEAFF.

CDR3 residues: CASSPSVGGNSPLHF. For the CDR3, the DNA is TGTGCCAGCAGCCCCTCCGTCGGCGGCAATTCACCCCTCCACTTT. The chain links TRBV7-2 to TRBJ1-6, with unresolved D. CDR3 size: 15 residues. Trimming pared 5 bases from V and 7 bases from J, leaving 15 bases between. Germline V gene data show CDR1 as SGHTA and CDR2 as FQGNSA.